These 24 T cell receptor beta chains were all obtained from the same sample, sequenced in a study of T cell responses to AZD1222 COVID-19 vaccine. Using immunoSEQ multiplex PCR, the repertoire was profiled, and TCRdb retains in-frame clones only, with some absent. The table includes some 170,000 clones, 85% to 90% detected once. Sequencing was performed on peripheral blood, taken 28 days after the second dose of the MenACWY control vaccine. Receptors were obtained from an adult who received the MenACWY meningococcal vaccine as a control.

V gene TRBV21-1 combines with J gene TRBJ2-7; TRBD1 reflects the table's D call only, with no check against the DNA. TRBV21-1 constitutes a pseudogene. The CDR3 runs 15 residues. CDR3 nucleotide sequence: TGTGCCAGCAACAAGACGGGACAGGGATTCTACGAGCAGTACTTC. This encodes CASNKTGQGFYEQYF.

The V and J genes are TRBV6-5 and TRBJ2-5, with D unresolved. V lost 3 bases and J 1 base, leaving 6 bases between the germline ends. The CDR3 totals 13 residues. CDR1 is MNHEY, CDR2 SVGAGI, per germline. Here the CDR3 reads CASSYGFQETQYF. Written as DNA, the CDR3 is TGTGCCAGCAGTTATGGGTTCCAAGAGACCCAGTACTTC.

The V call is TRBV6-6, the J call TRBJ2-3, with D possibly matching TRBD1 (6 bases). The germline V and J ends were trimmed by 2 bases and 11 bases, with 14 bases remaining between them. This CDR3 region has 13 residues. Germline assignment: CDR1 MNHNY and CDR2 SVGAGI (reference sequence). CDR3 amino acids: CASSYVAGAGQYF. The CDR3 coding sequence is TGTGCCAGCAGTTACGTAGCAGGGGCTGGGCAGTATTTT.

The genes are TRBV7-3 and TRBJ2-7; maybe TRBD1 (5 bases). V gave up 8 bases and J gave up 2 bases, with 13 bases separating them. Germline assignment: CDR1 SGHTA and CDR2 FQGTGA. CDR3 length: 13 residues. CDR3: CASAPDTAYEQYF. The CDR3 nucleotides are TGTGCCAGCGCCCCGGACACTGCCTACGAGCAGTACTTC.

CDR3 sequence reads: CASSQGPSTGSSSYEQYF. The CDR3 DNA sequence: TGCGCCAGCAGCCAAGGCCCATCGACAGGGAGCAGCTCCTACGAGCAGTACTTC. The genes are TRBV4-3 and TRBJ2-7, with 7 bases identical to TRBD1. Germline CDR1 LGHNA, CDR2 YSLEER. The CDR3 covers 18 residues. Trimming at V came to 1 base and at J to 0 bases, leaving 12 bases not matched to a gene.

The gene calls are TRBV19 and TRBJ2-7; 8 bases map to TRBD1. Germline V lookup: CDR1 LNHDA, CDR2 SQIVND (reference sequence). V lost 8 bases, J lost 1 base, and 1 base stayed unmatched. The CDR3 spans 12 residues. CDR3: CASGDRSYEQYF. In nucleotides, the CDR3 is TGTGCCAGTGGGGACAGGTCCTACGAGCAGTACTTC.

The V gene is TRBV7-9, the J gene TRBJ1-5; D unclear. Germline CDR1 and CDR2: SEHNR and FQNEAQ (reference sequence). This CDR3 region has 12 residues. V lost 5 bases and J 3 bases, leaving 5 bases between the germline ends. The CDR3 is CASSPLNQPQHF. CDR3 nucleotide sequence: TGTGCCAGCAGCCCTCTCAATCAGCCCCAGCATTTT. The full variable domain, in which reference TRBV7-9 and TRBJ1-5 provide the parts outside the CDR3, is DTGVSQNPRHKITKRGQNVTFRCDPISEHNRLYWYRQTLGQGPEFLTYFQNEAQLEKSRLLSDRFSAERPKGSFSTLEIQRTEQGDSAMYLCASSPLNQPQHFGDGTRLSIL.

V usage is TRBV4-1 and J usage is TRBJ2-7, with 11 bases fitting TRBD2. CDR3 length: 19 residues. Trimming took 0 bases from V and 0 from J; bases not matched to a gene: 10. Germline CDR1 is MGHRA and CDR2 is YSYEKL. The CDR3 region has the DNA TGCGCCAGCAGCCAAGATTTGGGCAGTGGGACTAGCGGCTCCTACGAGCAGTACTTC. Translation: CASSQDLGSGTSGSYEQYF.

The rearrangement links TRBV29-1 to TRBJ1-1; D gene uncertain. The length of the CDR3 is 11 residues. Germline V gene sequence: CDR1 SQVTM, CDR2 ANQGSEA. The V and J ends lost 8 bases and 4 bases respectively, with 11 bases between them. Here the CDR3 DNA reads TGCAGCCTTATGAGCGGCACTGAAGCTTTCTTT. Its translation is CSLMSGTEAFF.

V is TRBV15 and J is TRBJ2-7, with 7 bases identical to TRBD1. The ends lost 5 bases at V and 4 bases at J; junction bases unmatched: 8. The germline V gene encodes CDR1 LNHNV and CDR2 YYDKDF (reference sequence). This CDR3 contains 14 residues. The CDR3 DNA follows: TGTGCCACCAGCCGTCGAGGGGGCGAATACGAGCAGTACTTC. It encodes CATSRRGGEYEQYF.

The chain is built from TRBV18 and TRBJ1-2; no clear D gene. Germline CDR1 reads KGHSH; CDR2 reads LQKENI. Trimming removed 0 bases from V and 8 bases from J, with 16 bases in between. CDR3 size: 15 residues. This chain's CDR3 is CASSPPGIIQGGYTF. CDR3 in DNA: TGTGCCAGCTCACCACCCGGGATTATCCAAGGAGGCTACACCTTC.

The rearrangement uses TRBV28 and TRBJ1-4; 7 bases match TRBD1. Losses at the gene ends were 5 bases for V and 10 bases for J; bases not matched to a gene: 13. The CDR3 consists of 15 residues. Germline lookup yields CDR1 MDHEN and CDR2 SYDVKM. CDR3 bases: TGTGCCAGCAGTCCTACCCCCGACAGGGCTGGAAAACTGTTTTTT. Its translation is CASSPTPDRAGKLFF.

In its sample, this clone was seen a few times. The genes are TRBV18 and TRBJ2-2; 10 bases agree with TRBD1. CDR3 size: 15 residues. The J segment lost 7 bases and the V segment lost 6 bases, leaving 8 bases of the junction unmatched. In germline, CDR1 is KGHSH, CDR2 LQKENI. The CDR3 sequence is CASSPGQGSNGELFF. CDR3 coding DNA: TGTGCCAGCTCGCCGGGACAGGGGTCTAACGGGGAGCTGTTTTTT. The full variable domain, completed using reference TRBV18 and TRBJ2-2, is NAGVMQNPRHLVRRRGQEARLRCSPMKGHSHVYWYRQLPEEGLKFMVYLQKENIIDESGMPKERFSAEFPKEGPSILRIQQVVRGDSAAYFCASSPGQGSNGELFFGEGSRLTVL.

The chain recombines TRBV28 with TRBJ1-6; TRBD1 aligns across 8 bases. The CDR3 spans 18 residues. The ends lost 6 bases at V and 9 bases at J; junction bases unmatched: 19. Germline values: CDR1 MDHEN, CDR2 SYDVKM. CDR3: CASSHERTGQGRISPLHF. The CDR3 region has the DNA TGTGCCAGCAGCCACGAACGAACAGGACAGGGTCGAATTTCACCCCTCCACTTT.

The J gene is TRBJ2-3, the V gene TRBV6-5, with D tentatively TRBD2 (5 bases). CDR3 size: 14 residues. The germline V and J ends were trimmed by 5 bases and 2 bases, with 11 bases remaining between them. Germline V CDR1 and CDR2: MNHEY, SVGAGI. For the CDR3, the DNA is TGTGCCAGCAGTCGGGATAGTTACACAGATACGCAGTATTTT. It is translated as CASSRDSYTDTQYF.

This clone was seen only a few times. The CDR3 coding sequence is TGTGCCAGTAGTATAAGAGGAGTCGGGAATGAAAAACTGTTTTTT. Translating it yields CASSIRGVGNEKLFF. This chain connects TRBV19 to TRBJ1-4; D is unclear. CDR1 is LNHDA, CDR2 SQIVND, per germline (reference sequence). CDR3 size: 15 residues. The V end was cut by 2 bases, the J end by 5 bases, with 12 bases between.

This clone has just one count. The chain couples TRBV28 to TRBJ1-1; TRBD1 might be the D (5 bases). The CDR3 consists of 14 residues. Trimming took 7 bases from V and 4 from J, leaving 16 bases between them. The germline V gene encodes CDR1 MDHEN and CDR2 SYDVKM. The CDR3 bases are TGTGCCAGCACCTTGACGCAGGGCGGCACTGAAGCTTTCTTT. Encoded protein: CASTLTQGGTEAFF.

This chain links TRBV2 with TRBJ1-2; 9 bases match TRBD1. CDR1 is SNHLY and CDR2 is FYNNEI in the germline V gene. J lost 8 bases, V lost 4 bases, and 8 bases had no gene match. The CDR3 is made up of 14 amino acids. CDR3 in DNA: TGTGCCAGCAGTGTGACCGGGACAGGGTTAGGCTACACCTTC. Its translation: CASSVTGTGLGYTF. The full variable domain, completed using reference TRBV2 and TRBJ1-2, is EPEVTQTPSHQVTQMGQEVILRCVPISNHLYFYWYRQILGQKVEFLVSFYNNEISEKSEIFDDQFSVERPDGSNFTLKIRSTKLEDSAMYFCASSVTGTGLGYTFGSGTRLTVV.

This clone has only one observation. V is TRBV5-1 and J is TRBJ1-5, with TRBD1 as a possible D gene (6 bases). The CDR3 contains 13 residues. Germline assignment: CDR1 SGHRS and CDR2 YFSETQ. Trimming cost V 0 bases and J 9 bases, with 10 bases left between them. The CDR3 reads CASSLGQGRPQHF. The CDR3 nucleotides are TGCGCCAGCAGCTTGGGGCAGGGGAGGCCCCAGCATTTT.

This rearrangement joins TRBV11-2 to TRBJ2-7; D gene uncertain. The germline V gene has CDR1 SGHAT and CDR2 FQNNGV. CDR3 size: 12 residues. The ends were cut back, 0 bases at V and 3 bases at J, with 3 bases in the middle. CDR3 nucleotide sequence: TGTGCCAGCAGCTTAGATATCTACGAGCAGTACTTC. Its protein is CASSLDIYEQYF. Filled out from reference TRBV11-2 and TRBJ2-7, the complete variable domain reads EAGVAQSPRYKIIEKRQSVAFWCNPISGHATLYWYQQILGQGPKLLIQFQNNGVVDDSQLPKDRFSAERLKGVDSTLKIQPAKLEDSAVYLCASSLDIYEQYFGPGTRLTVT.

This clone was detected once. CDR3 nucleotide sequence: TGTGCCAGCAGTTTGCAAGGACCTAACTATGGCTACACCTTC. It translates to CASSLQGPNYGYTF. The chain recombines TRBV27 with TRBJ1-2; D gene ambiguous. The V and J ends lost 3 bases and 0 bases respectively, with 8 bases between them. The CDR3 has 14 residues. Germline lookup yields CDR1 MNHEY and CDR2 SMNVEV (reference sequence).

The rearrangement links TRBV16 to TRBJ1-5, with D possibly TRBD1 on 5 matching bases. V shed 2 bases and J shed 2 bases, with 10 bases lying between them. CDR3 length: 15 amino acids. The germline V gene has CDR1 KGHSY and CDR2 FQNENV. The CDR3 nucleotides read TGTGCCAGCAGCCAAAAGGGGCTAGGCAATCAGCCCCAGCATTTT. This codes for CASSQKGLGNQPQHF.

The V and J genes are TRBV29-1 and TRBJ2-7; D is ambiguous. The CDR3 runs 14 residues. Germline CDR1 and CDR2: SQVTM and ANQGSEA. V was clipped by 4 bases and J by 2 bases, with 15 bases between them. CDR3 loop: CSVGFSGYPYEQYF. The CDR3 DNA follows: TGCAGCGTTGGGTTTTCTGGATACCCCTACGAGCAGTACTTC.

The gene calls are TRBV28 and TRBJ2-7; 7 bases map to TRBD1. Germline V gene sequence: CDR1 MDHEN, CDR2 SYDVKM. The CDR3 loop spans 14 amino acids. With 2 bases clipped from V and 4 bases from J, the junction kept 5 bases outside the gene matches. The CDR3, as DNA: TGTGCCAGCAGTTTAATACAGGGGTGGTACGAGCAGTACTTC. This sequence encodes CASSLIQGWYEQYF.